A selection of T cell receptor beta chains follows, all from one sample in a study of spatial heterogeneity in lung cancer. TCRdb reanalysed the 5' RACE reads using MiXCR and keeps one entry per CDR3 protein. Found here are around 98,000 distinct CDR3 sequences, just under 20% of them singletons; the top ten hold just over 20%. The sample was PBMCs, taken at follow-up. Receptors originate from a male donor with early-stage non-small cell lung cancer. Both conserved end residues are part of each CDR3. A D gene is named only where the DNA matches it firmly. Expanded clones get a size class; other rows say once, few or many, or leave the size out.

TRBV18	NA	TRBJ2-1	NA	CASSPLSGENEQFF	TGTGCCAGCTCACCACTATCGGGTGAGAATGAGCAGTTCTTC
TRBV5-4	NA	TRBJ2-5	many	CASSLVGKTQYF	TGTGCCAGCAGCTTGGTGGGAAAGACCCAGTACTTC
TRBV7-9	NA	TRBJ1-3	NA	CASSLERRGNTIYF	TGTGCCAGCAGCTTAGAGAGGCGGGGAAACACCATATATTTT
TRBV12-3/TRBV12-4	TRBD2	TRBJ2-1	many	CASRGLADNEQFF	TGTGCCAGCAGGGGACTAGCGGACAATGAGCAGTTCTTC
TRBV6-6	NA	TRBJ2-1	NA	CAARDLNSYNEQFF	TGTGCCGCCCGGGACTTGAACTCCTACAATGAGCAGTTCTTC
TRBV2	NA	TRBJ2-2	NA	CASRVQNLNTGELFF	TGTGCCAGCAGAGTCCAAAACCTAAACACCGGGGAGCTGTTTTTT
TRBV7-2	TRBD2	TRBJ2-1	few	CASSLRLAGGPNEQFF	TGTGCCAGCAGCTTACGACTAGCGGGAGGGCCGAATGAGCAGTTCTTC
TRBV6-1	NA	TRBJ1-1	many	CASSEWAGDPGTEAFF	TGTGCCAGCAGTGAATGGGCAGGGGATCCTGGCACTGAAGCTTTCTTT
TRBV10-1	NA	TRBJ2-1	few	CASSQRDTRTYNEQFF	TGCGCCAGCAGCCAAAGGGACACACGTACCTACAATGAGCAGTTCTTC
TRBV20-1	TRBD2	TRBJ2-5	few	CSAADPGTIDGETQYF	TGCAGTGCTGCGGACCCCGGGACTATCGATGGGGAGACCCAGTACTTC
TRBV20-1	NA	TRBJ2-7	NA	CSASRTRSSYEQHF	TGCAGTGCTAGTCGGACAAGGAGCTCCTACGAGCAGCACTTC
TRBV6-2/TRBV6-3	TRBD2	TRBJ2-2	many	CASTYSGTGGELFF	TGTGCCAGCACTTATAGCGGGACCGGCGGGGAGCTGTTTTTT
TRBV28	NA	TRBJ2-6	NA	CASSSPAGANVLTF	TGTGCCAGCAGTTCCCCCGCTGGGGCCAACGTCCTGACTTTC
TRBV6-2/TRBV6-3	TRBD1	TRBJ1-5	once	CASSYYGQENSNQPQHF	TGTGCCAGCAGTTATTACGGACAGGAGAATAGCAATCAGCCCCAGCATTTT
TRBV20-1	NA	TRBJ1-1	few	CSASGSGGLAFF	TGCAGTGCTAGTGGGAGTGGAGGGCTAGCTTTCTTT
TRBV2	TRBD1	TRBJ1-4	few	CASSGDRLEKLFF	TGTGCCAGCAGCGGGGACAGGCTCGAAAAACTGTTTTTT
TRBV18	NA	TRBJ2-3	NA	CASSIQGGSTDTQYF	TGTGCCAGCTCAATACAGGGGGGGAGCACAGATACGCAGTATTTT
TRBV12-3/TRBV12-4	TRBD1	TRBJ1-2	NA	CASRTGPPYGYTF	TGTGCCAGCAGGACAGGGCCACCTTATGGCTACACCTTC
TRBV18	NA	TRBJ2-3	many	CASSPPPATDTQYF	TGTGCCAGCTCACCACCACCGGCCACAGATACGCAGTATTTT
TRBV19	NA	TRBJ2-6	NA	CASSRGIGANVLTF	TGTGCCAGTAGCAGAGGGATCGGGGCCAACGTCCTGACTTTC
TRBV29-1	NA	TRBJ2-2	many	CSVEGGGTGELFF	TGCAGCGTTGAAGGGGGAGGCACCGGGGAGCTGTTTTTT
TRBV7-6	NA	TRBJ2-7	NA	CASSSFAVDEQYF	TGTGCCAGCAGCTCCTTCGCCGTAGACGAGCAGTACTTC
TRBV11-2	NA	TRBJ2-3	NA	CASKPSSTDTQYF	TGTGCCAGCAAGCCATCTAGCACAGATACGCAGTATTTT
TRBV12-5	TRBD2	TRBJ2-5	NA	CASGWGGRETQYF	TGTGCTAGTGGTTGGGGGGGTCGAGAGACCCAGTACTTC
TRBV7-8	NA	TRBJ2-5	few	CASSLDRQETQYF	TGTGCCAGCAGCTTAGACAGGCAAGAGACCCAGTACTTC
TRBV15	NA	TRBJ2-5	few	CATSRDNTAKETQYF	TGTGCCACCAGCAGAGATAACACAGCAAAAGAGACCCAGTACTTC
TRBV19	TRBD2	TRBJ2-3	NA	CASTERGGRTQYF	TGTGCCAGTACCGAGCGGGGGGGCCGTACGCAGTATTTT
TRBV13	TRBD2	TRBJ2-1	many	CASSFLAGVYNEQFF	TGTGCCAGCAGCTTCTTAGCGGGAGTGTACAATGAGCAGTTCTTC
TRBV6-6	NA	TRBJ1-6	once	CASSYSGPGKGSPLHF	TGTGCCAGCAGTTACTCGGGGCCGGGAAAGGGTTCACCCCTCCACTTT
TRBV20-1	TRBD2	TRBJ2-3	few	CSARPVTGTSGGPDTQYF	TGCAGTGCTAGACCAGTTACCGGGACTAGCGGTGGACCAGATACGCAGTATTTT
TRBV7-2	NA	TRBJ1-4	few	CASSLDRGPSEKLFF	TGTGCCAGCAGCTTAGATAGGGGCCCGAGTGAAAAACTGTTTTTT
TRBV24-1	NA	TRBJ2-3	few	CATSDHSRADTQYF	TGTGCCACCAGTGACCACTCGCGGGCAGATACGCAGTATTTT
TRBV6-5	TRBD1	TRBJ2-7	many	CASIQTGGRGEQYF	TGTGCCAGCATACAGACAGGGGGTCGGGGTGAGCAGTACTTC
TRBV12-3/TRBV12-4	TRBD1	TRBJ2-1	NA	CASSPFLDRDNEQFF	TGTGCCAGCAGTCCCTTTTTGGACAGGGACAATGAGCAGTTCTTC
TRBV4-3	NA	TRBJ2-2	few	CASSQGLARGGGELFF	TGCGCCAGCAGCCAAGGCCTGGCGCGGGGAGGCGGGGAGCTGTTTTTT
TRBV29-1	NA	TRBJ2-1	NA	CSAEWGARNEQFF	TGCAGCGCCGAGTGGGGGGCCCGGAATGAGCAGTTCTTC
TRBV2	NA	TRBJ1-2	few	CASSDPTGGYTF	TGTGCCAGCAGTGACCCGACGGGGGGCTACACCTTC
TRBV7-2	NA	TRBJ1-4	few	CASSLVSWEKLFF	TGTGCCAGCAGCTTAGTTTCTTGGGAAAAACTGTTTTTT
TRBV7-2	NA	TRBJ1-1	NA	CASSSWGYTEAFF	TGTGCCAGCAGCAGCTGGGGGTACACTGAAGCTTTCTTT
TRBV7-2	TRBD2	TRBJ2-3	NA	CASSLRRTSGGTDTQYF	TGTGCCAGCAGCTTAAGACGGACTAGCGGGGGTACAGATACGCAGTATTTT